This entry lists 6 T cell receptor beta chains sequenced from one sample in a study of blood T cell repertoires in COVID-19. Sequenced by immunoSEQ multiplex PCR; TCRdb stores in-frame clones only, minus some. This sample yields a few hundred thousand clones, of which more than 80% are seen a single time; approximately 1.2% belongs to the top ten. The sample consisted of peripheral blood. The receptors originated from a man aged 35-49 years with acute or convalescent COVID-19.

The chain joins TRBV6-5 to TRBJ1-2; D is undetermined. V gave up 5 bases and J gave up 8 bases, with 18 bases separating them. CDR3 length: 14 amino acids. The germline V gene encodes CDR1 MNHEY and CDR2 SVGAGI. DNA for the CDR3: TGTGCCAGCAGTCGGCAGTCTTTGGGAGGGGGCTACACCTTC. Translated, it gives CASSRQSLGGGYTF.

The chain carries TRBV7-2 and TRBJ2-7; 7 bases agree with TRBD1. CDR3 length: 14 residues. Looked up from germline, CDR1 is SGHTA and CDR2 is FQGNSA. The J segment lost 3 bases and the V segment lost 5 bases, leaving 7 bases of the junction unmatched. CDR3 sequence reads: CASSLGQVYYEQYF. CDR3 coding DNA: TGTGCCAGCAGCCTTGGACAGGTTTACTACGAGCAGTACTTC.

The count of this clone is one. The chain employs TRBV4-1 and TRBJ1-1, with TRBD1 as a possible D gene (6 bases). The CDR3 spans 16 residues. Trimming pared 3 bases from V and 2 bases from J, leaving 16 bases between. The V gene's germline CDR1 is MGHRA and CDR2 YSYEKL. The CDR3 DNA follows: TGCGCCAGCAGCCACCCCTCGGGGGGGCCCAACACTGAAGCTTTCTTT. Residues: CASSHPSGGPNTEAFF.

The chain employs TRBV15 and TRBJ1-4, with 9 positions matching TRBD1. This CDR3 spans 14 amino acids. Per germline, CDR1 LNHNV and CDR2 YYDKDF (reference sequence). With 6 bases clipped from V and 7 bases from J, the junction kept 6 bases outside the gene matches. For the CDR3, the DNA is TGTGCCACCAGGAGGACAGGGGAAGGTGAAAAACTGTTTTTT. Amino acid sequence: CATRRTGEGEKLFF.

The chain has TRBV13 and TRBJ2-7; TRBD1 aligns across 7 bases. CDR3 length equals 14 residues. J was trimmed by 5 bases and V by 5 bases; bases with no gene match: 9. Germline assignment: CDR1 PRHDT and CDR2 FYEKMQ (reference sequence). The chain's CDR3 is CASSHSEQGNEQYF. DNA of the CDR3: TGTGCCAGCAGCCATAGCGAACAGGGGAACGAGCAGTACTTC.

Here the CDR3 reads CASSPRTSGMGETQYF. The CDR3 nucleotides read TGTGCCAGCAGCCCTCGGACTAGCGGGATGGGAGAGACCCAGTACTTC. The chain combines TRBV28 with TRBJ2-5, with 12 bases aligning to TRBD2. Germline CDR1 reads MDHEN; CDR2 reads SYDVKM. The CDR3 is 16 amino acids. With V trimmed by 6 bases and J by 4 bases, 9 bases remained unmatched.